The 20 T cell receptor beta chains below all came from one sample that was sequenced in a study of control samples from healthy donors and cancer patients. The method was immunoSEQ multiplex PCR; TCRdb's version includes in-frame clones alone and lacks a portion of them. The repertoire has some 74,000 clones, about 94% of them found once; the top ten carry under 3.5%. Sequencing was carried out using blood. Source of these receptors: a woman aged 25 to 39 in good health.

The chain joins TRBV10-2 to TRBJ1-4; D gene ambiguous. The V and J ends lost 2 bases and 4 bases respectively, with 8 bases between them. The V gene's germline CDR1 is WSHSY and CDR2 SAAADI. The CDR3 contains 14 residues. Here the CDR3 reads CASSERGNNEKLFF. Here the CDR3 DNA reads TGCGCCAGCAGTGAGCGGGGTAATAATGAAAAACTGTTTTTT.

The chain joins TRBV7-3 to TRBJ1-1, with D unclear. This CDR3 spans 13 amino acids. Germline V gene data show CDR1 as SGHTA and CDR2 as FQGTGA. V lost 2 bases and J 3 bases, leaving 7 bases between the germline ends. This CDR3 reads CASSLYGDTEAFF. In DNA form, the CDR3 reads TGTGCCAGCAGCTTATATGGGGACACTGAAGCTTTCTTT.

The V and J genes are TRBV2 and TRBJ2-7; 9 bases align to TRBD1. The CDR3 contains 12 residues. Trimming at V came to 7 bases and at J to 6 bases, leaving 4 bases not matched to a gene. Germline values: CDR1 SNHLY, CDR2 FYNNEI. Here the CDR3 reads CASKGQGGEQYF. The CDR3 DNA sequence: TGTGCCAGCAAGGGACAGGGTGGCGAGCAGTACTTC.

V and J are TRBV6-1 and TRBJ1-1, with TRBD1 as a possible D gene (6 bases). The germline CDR1 and CDR2 sequences are MNHNS and SASEGT. This CDR3 is 13 amino acids long. V dropped 2 bases and J dropped 4 bases, with 8 bases sitting between them. CDR3 sequence reads: CASSEWGPTEAFF. The CDR3 DNA is TGTGCCAGCAGTGAATGGGGGCCCACTGAAGCTTTCTTT.

V gene TRBV3-1 (or the pseudogene TRBV3-2) combines with J gene TRBJ2-6, with D hard to call. CDR1 is LGHDT and CDR2 is YNNKEL in the germline V gene (reference sequence). Trimming took off 3 bases at V and 4 bases at J, with 4 bases between the two ends. The CDR3 spans 13 residues. This CDR3 reads CASSHSGANVLTF. The CDR3 region has the DNA TGTGCCAGCAGCCATTCGGGGGCCAACGTCCTGACTTTC.

The rearrangement links TRBV4-1 to TRBJ1-6, with no clear D. V lost 0 bases to trimming and J lost 7 bases, with 7 bases between them. There are 14 residues in the CDR3. The germline V gene encodes CDR1 MGHRA and CDR2 YSYEKL. The CDR3 is CASSQDSANSPLHF. The CDR3 bases are TGCGCCAGCAGCCAAGATTCGGCAAATTCACCCCTCCACTTT.

CDR3 residues: CASSFPDRGGYTF. CDR3 sequence (DNA): TGCGCCAGCAGCTTCCCAGACAGGGGTGGTTACACCTTC. This chain uses TRBV5-1 with TRBJ1-2; 8 bases line up with TRBD1. The CDR3 extends over 13 amino acids. Losses at the gene ends were 2 bases for V and 11 bases for J; bases not matched to a gene: 8. In germline, CDR1 is SGHRS, CDR2 YFSETQ.

The rearrangement links TRBV2 to TRBJ2-1; 7 bases line up with TRBD2. CDR1 and CDR2 (germline): SNHLY, FYNNEI. The V segment lost 3 bases and the J segment 4 bases; nucleotides outside the gene matches: 12. This CDR3 contains 17 residues. The CDR3 protein is CASSDISGVADYNEQFF. The CDR3 nucleotides read TGTGCCAGCAGTGATATAAGCGGGGTAGCGGATTACAATGAGCAGTTCTTC.

The V and J genes are TRBV6-4 and TRBJ2-3, with 7 bases aligning to TRBD2. Germline lookup yields CDR1 MRHNA and CDR2 SNTAGT. Trimming at V came to 6 bases and at J to 9 bases, leaving 6 bases not matched to a gene. This CDR3 region has 12 residues. For the CDR3, the DNA is TGTGCCAGCAGCATACTAGCGAGGACGCAGTATTTT. This encodes CASSILARTQYF.

By share, this clone ranks as medium-sized (0.01 to 0.1%). The sample has other DNA sequences that encode this CDR3 too. The rearrangement links TRBV14 to TRBJ2-7, with unresolved D. The CDR3 consists of 11 residues. Trimming left V 3 bases short and J 4 bases short, with 4 bases between. The germline V gene has CDR1 SGHDN and CDR2 FVKESK. CDR3 nucleotides: TGTGCCAGCAGCCACGCATACGAGCAGTACTTC. This translates into CASSHAYEQYF.

The chain links TRBV7-8 to TRBJ1-1; D might be TRBD1 (6 bases). The V and J ends lost 3 bases and 1 base respectively, with 9 bases between them. Germline V lookup: CDR1 SGHVS, CDR2 FQNEAQ. The CDR3 has 14 amino acids. CDR3 sequence reads: CASSFQTGNTEAFF. For the CDR3, the DNA is TGTGCCAGCAGCTTCCAGACAGGGAACACTGAAGCTTTCTTT.

The chain combines TRBV7-3 with TRBJ2-1; 7 bases match TRBD2. The germline V gene encodes CDR1 SGHTA and CDR2 FQGTGA. Unmatched junction bases numbered 4, after V lost 2 bases and J lost 3 bases. The CDR3 covers 15 residues. CDR3 protein: CASSLLAARYNEQFF. Written as DNA, the CDR3 is TGTGCCAGCAGCTTACTAGCGGCCCGCTACAATGAGCAGTTCTTC.

The chain has TRBV28 and TRBJ1-2; D not resolved. This CDR3 region has 15 residues. CDR1 and CDR2 from the germline V gene are MDHEN and SYDVKM. V was trimmed by 6 bases and J by 8 bases, leaving 22 bases between them. CDR3 in amino acids: CASSSPVVLREGYTF. The CDR3 region has the DNA TGTGCCAGCAGCTCTCCGGTAGTGCTTCGGGAGGGCTACACCTTC.

The chain is built from TRBV7-3 and TRBJ2-2; D may be TRBD1 (5 bases). The ends were cut back, 4 bases at V and 4 bases at J, with 16 bases in the middle. Germline V gene sequence: CDR1 SGHTA, CDR2 FQGTGA. The CDR3 runs to 16 residues. The CDR3 DNA reads as TGTGCCAGCAGCTCGCCCACAGGACGGGCCACCGGGGAGCTGTTTTTT. Its translation is CASSSPTGRATGELFF.

The gene calls are TRBV29-1 and TRBJ1-1; tentative D call: TRBD1 (5 bases). The germline V gene has CDR1 SQVTM and CDR2 ANQGSEA. The CDR3 sequence is 13 residues long. V was pared by 3 bases and J by 2 bases, with 10 bases between. DNA of the CDR3: TGCAGCGTTGAGGGCAGGGCTAACACTGAAGCTTTCTTT. As protein: CSVEGRANTEAFF.

V is TRBV18 and J is TRBJ1-1, with a tentative D call TRBD1 (5 bases). The CDR3 is 13 amino acids. Trimming removed 3 bases at V and 8 bases at J, with 13 bases between. Germline V gives CDR1 KGHSH, CDR2 LQKENI. This chain's CDR3 is CASSPIGQQEAFF. The CDR3 nucleotides are TGTGCCAGCTCACCCATAGGACAACAGGAAGCTTTCTTT. The full variable domain, with the rest looked up from reference TRBV18 and TRBJ1-1, is NAGVMQNPRHLVRRRGQEARLRCSPMKGHSHVYWYRQLPEEGLKFMVYLQKENIIDESGMPKERFSAEFPKEGPSILRIQQVVRGDSAAYFCASSPIGQQEAFFGQGTRLTVV.

The chain recombines TRBV13 with TRBJ1-2; 8 positions agree with TRBD1. The germline gives CDR1 PRHDT, CDR2 FYEKMQ (reference sequence). V gave up 5 bases and J gave up 8 bases; unmatched junction bases: 7. This CDR3 region has 13 residues. The CDR3 is CASSPSGDRGYTF. Here the CDR3 DNA reads TGTGCCAGCAGCCCAAGCGGGGACAGGGGCTACACCTTC.

The chain employs TRBV5-6 and TRBJ2-5; D is unresolved. V was pared by 4 bases and J by 5 bases, with 6 bases between. Germline V gene data show CDR1 as SGHDT and CDR2 as YYEEEE. The CDR3 extends over 11 amino acids. The CDR3 protein is CASSTLETQYF. In DNA, the CDR3 is TGTGCCAGCAGCACCCTGGAGACCCAGTACTTC.

V usage is TRBV6-5 and J usage is TRBJ1-4; 10 nucleotides match TRBD1. Germline V gives CDR1 MNHEY, CDR2 SVGAGI. The CDR3 runs to 15 residues. With 10 bases clipped from V and 5 bases from J, the junction kept 10 bases outside the gene matches. The CDR3, as DNA: TGTGCCATACGAGACAGGGGGCGCGCAAATGAAAAACTGTTTTTT. Residues: CAIRDRGRANEKLFF.

The rearrangement joins TRBV10-1 to TRBJ2-1, with TRBD1 identical over 7 bases. V gave up 8 bases and J gave up 8 bases; unmatched junction bases: 9. Germline V lookup: CDR1 WNHNN, CDR2 SYGVQD (reference sequence). The CDR3 runs to 13 residues. CDR3 loop: CASGTTGDDEQFF. The CDR3 DNA sequence: TGCGCCAGCGGGACCACAGGGGACGATGAGCAGTTCTTC.